This TCR beta chain was found in a study of cytomegalovirus exposure and HLA in healthy donors. Findings and limits, study-wide: Most of the CMV-associated TCR beta chains (in a later analysis) appeared to be HLA-restricted. In a later analysis, V- and J-gene trimming of beta chains associated with a DCLRE1C missense variant, replicated independently.

This clone has just a few counts. Antigen specificity is unknown. Likely unrecorded immune exposures existed in these nominally healthy donors. V was trimmed by 4 bases and J by 2 bases, leaving 18 bases between them. CDR3 length: 16 amino acids. CDR1 and CDR2 (germline): MNHNY, SVGAGI (reference sequence). Primers: 60 Vbeta forward and 13 Jbeta reverse. Assay: immunoSEQ multiplex PCR; the TCRdb copy retains only in-frame clones and omits some. This table holds some 120,000 clones, over 65% found once. V gene TRBV6-6 combines with J gene TRBJ2-7; D may be TRBD1 (5 bases). The sample consisted of PBMCs. This clonotype was sampled from a man between 45 and 60 years old in good health and CMV-seronegative. The CDR3 bases are TGTGCCAGCAGTTCGTACTCAGGGCAGCACACCTACGAGCAGTACTTC. Protein product: CASSSYSGQHTYEQYF.